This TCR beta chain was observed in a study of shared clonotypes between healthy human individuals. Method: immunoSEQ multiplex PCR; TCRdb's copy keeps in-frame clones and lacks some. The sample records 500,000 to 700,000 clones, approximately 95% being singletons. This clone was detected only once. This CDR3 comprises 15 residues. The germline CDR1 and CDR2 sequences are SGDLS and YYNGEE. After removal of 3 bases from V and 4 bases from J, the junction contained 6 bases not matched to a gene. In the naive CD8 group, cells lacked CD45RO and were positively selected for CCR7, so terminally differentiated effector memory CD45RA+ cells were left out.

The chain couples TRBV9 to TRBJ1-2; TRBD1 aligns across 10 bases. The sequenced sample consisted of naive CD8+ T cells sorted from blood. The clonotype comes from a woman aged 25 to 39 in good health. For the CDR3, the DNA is TGTGCCAGCAGCGGTATACGGACAGGGGGCTATGGCTACACCTTC. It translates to CASSGIRTGGYGYTF.